A selection of T cell receptor beta chains follows, all from one sample in a study of response to subunit inactivated influenza vaccine. TCRdb analysed the RT-PCR reads with MiXCR anew, one entry per CDR3 protein. Seen here are about 830,000 distinct CDR3 sequences, approximately 18% observed once, and the top ten hold about a tenth. Material: PBMCs from blood, obtained around 5 days after vaccination. The source of these receptors is a man aged 50-60 years who received an inactivated influenza vaccine. Each CDR3 is given with its conserved first and last residue. The order of the fields is clone size, V gene, D gene, J gene, CDR3 protein, CDR3 DNA. A D gene is named only where the DNA matches it firmly. Clone sizes are given selectively: once, few, many, or a class where the clone is expanded.

clone size: few; V gene: TRBV5-1; D gene: TRBD1; J gene: TRBJ1-1; CDR3 protein: CASSTGQALNTEAFF; CDR3 DNA: TGCGCCAGCAGCACGGGACAGGCCTTGAACACTGAAGCTTTCTTT
clone size: few; V gene: TRBV5-6; D gene: NA; J gene: TRBJ2-7; CDR3 protein: CASSYRTEQYF; CDR3 DNA: TGTGCCAGCAGTTATCGGACGGAGCAGTACTTC
clone size: NA; V gene: TRBV7-6; D gene: NA; J gene: TRBJ2-1; CDR3 protein: CASSPRFGREEQFF; CDR3 DNA: TGTGCCAGCAGCCCGCGCTTTGGACGAGAAGAGCAGTTCTTC
clone size: NA; V gene: TRBV12-3/TRBV12-4; D gene: TRBD2; J gene: TRBJ2-4; CDR3 protein: CASSLNSLAGAGKNIQYF; CDR3 DNA: TGTGCCAGCAGTTTAAATAGTCTAGCGGGGGCAGGCAAAAACATTCAGTACTTC
clone size: NA; V gene: TRBV5-1; D gene: NA; J gene: TRBJ2-5; CDR3 protein: CASSLWEAETQSF; CDR3 DNA: TGCGCCAGCAGCTTGTGGGAGGCGGAGACCCAGTCCTTC
clone size: NA; V gene: TRBV6-2/TRBV6-3; D gene: NA; J gene: TRBJ2-2; CDR3 protein: CASNSAGELFF; CDR3 DNA: TGTGCCAGCAACTCGGCCGGGGAGCTGTTTTTT
clone size: many; V gene: TRBV12-3/TRBV12-4; D gene: TRBD2; J gene: TRBJ2-1; CDR3 protein: CASSGGSSYNEQFF; CDR3 DNA: TGTGCCAGCAGTGGCGGGAGCTCCTACAATGAGCAGTTCTTC
clone size: NA; V gene: TRBV28; D gene: NA; J gene: TRBJ2-1; CDR3 protein: CASRLDSYSYNEQFF; CDR3 DNA: TGTGCCAGCAGGCTCGACAGCTACTCCTACAATGAGCAGTTCTTC
clone size: NA; V gene: TRBV24-1; D gene: TRBD2; J gene: TRBJ2-1; CDR3 protein: CATGTSGEFNNEQFF; CDR3 DNA: TGTGCCACCGGGACTAGCGGGGAGTTTAACAATGAGCAGTTCTTC
clone size: few; V gene: TRBV5-1; D gene: TRBD1; J gene: TRBJ2-3; CDR3 protein: CASSDRGLIADTQYF; CDR3 DNA: TGCGCCAGCAGCGATAGGGGGCTGATCGCAGATACGCAGTATTTT
clone size: NA; V gene: TRBV11-2; D gene: NA; J gene: TRBJ1-5; CDR3 protein: CASSLGPGGGGAQHF; CDR3 DNA: TGTGCCAGCAGCTTAGGGCCAGGTGGGGGGGGGGCCCAGCATTTT
clone size: few; V gene: TRBV4-1; D gene: TRBD1; J gene: TRBJ2-7; CDR3 protein: CASSQGPGQGLAEQYF; CDR3 DNA: TGCGCCAGCAGCCAAGGCCCGGGACAGGGACTGGCCGAGCAGTACTTC
clone size: NA; V gene: TRBV6-2/TRBV6-3; D gene: TRBD1; J gene: TRBJ2-2; CDR3 protein: CASSRDRDFNTGELFF; CDR3 DNA: TGTGCCAGCAGCCGGGACAGGGATTTTAACACCGGGGAGCTGTTTTTT
clone size: few; V gene: TRBV18; D gene: NA; J gene: TRBJ1-2; CDR3 protein: CASSPPGSGDPNYGYTF; CDR3 DNA: TGTGCCAGCTCACCACCGGGTTCGGGGGACCCTAACTATGGCTACACCTTC
clone size: NA; V gene: TRBV7-2; D gene: TRBD2; J gene: TRBJ2-2; CDR3 protein: CASSSSGTNTGELFF; CDR3 DNA: TGTGCCAGCAGCTCCAGCGGGACGAACACCGGGGAGCTGTTTTTT
clone size: few; V gene: TRBV5-1; D gene: TRBD1; J gene: TRBJ2-3; CDR3 protein: CASSPGQGARVDTQYF; CDR3 DNA: TGCGCCAGCAGCCCGGGACAGGGGGCTCGTGTAGATACGCAGTATTTT
clone size: few; V gene: TRBV20-1; D gene: NA; J gene: TRBJ1-5; CDR3 protein: CSARGRSGQPQHF; CDR3 DNA: TGCAGTGCTAGGGGCAGGTCGGGGCAGCCCCAGCATTTT
clone size: NA; V gene: TRBV7-9; D gene: NA; J gene: TRBJ2-5; CDR3 protein: CASLDTGTEGETQYF; CDR3 DNA: TGTGCCAGCTTGGATACCGGGACGGAGGGGGAGACCCAGTACTTC
clone size: NA; V gene: TRBV5-1; D gene: TRBD1; J gene: TRBJ1-1; CDR3 protein: CASSLGSTGAEAFF; CDR3 DNA: TGCGCCAGCAGCTTGGGCTCGACAGGGGCTGAAGCTTTCTTT
clone size: NA; V gene: TRBV4-1; D gene: NA; J gene: TRBJ1-1; CDR3 protein: CASSQDRGVSTEAFF; CDR3 DNA: TGCGCCAGCAGCCAAGATCGAGGGGTAAGCACTGAAGCTTTCTTT
clone size: few; V gene: TRBV12-3/TRBV12-4; D gene: TRBD1; J gene: TRBJ2-5; CDR3 protein: CASRSTGGETQYF; CDR3 DNA: TGTGCCAGCAGATCGACAGGGGGGGAGACCCAGTACTTC
clone size: NA; V gene: TRBV6-1; D gene: TRBD2; J gene: TRBJ2-1; CDR3 protein: CASKAGGSKNEQFF; CDR3 DNA: TGTGCCAGCAAGGCGGGAGGGAGTAAGAATGAGCAGTTCTTC
clone size: NA; V gene: TRBV5-1; D gene: NA; J gene: TRBJ2-3; CDR3 protein: CASSGGQITDTQYF; CDR3 DNA: TGCGCCAGCAGCGGAGGCCAGATAACAGATACGCAGTATTTT
clone size: NA; V gene: TRBV6-5; D gene: TRBD1; J gene: TRBJ2-3; CDR3 protein: CASSIQGSSGTDTQYF; CDR3 DNA: TGTGCCAGCAGTATACAGGGGAGTTCTGGCACAGATACGCAGTATTTT
clone size: NA; V gene: TRBV7-3; D gene: NA; J gene: TRBJ1-1; CDR3 protein: CASKITGTGAEAFF; CDR3 DNA: TGTGCCAGCAAGATCACAGGGACGGGAGCTGAAGCTTTCTTT
clone size: NA; V gene: TRBV20-1; D gene: NA; J gene: TRBJ1-5; CDR3 protein: CSTIVGGNQPQHF; CDR3 DNA: TGCAGTACAATTGTGGGGGGCAATCAGCCCCAGCATTTT
clone size: NA; V gene: TRBV6-1; D gene: NA; J gene: TRBJ2-2; CDR3 protein: CASSEWGGIYTGELFF; CDR3 DNA: TGTGCCAGCAGTGAATGGGGCGGAATATACACCGGGGAGCTGTTTTTT
clone size: many; V gene: TRBV25-1; D gene: TRBD1; J gene: TRBJ2-5; CDR3 protein: CASSEPGTGLETQYF; CDR3 DNA: TGTGCCAGCAGTGAACCAGGGACAGGGCTAGAGACCCAGTACTTC
clone size: NA; V gene: TRBV30; D gene: NA; J gene: TRBJ2-3; CDR3 protein: CTSGWVSDTQYF; CDR3 DNA: TGTACCAGCGGATGGGTTTCGGATACGCAGTATTTT
clone size: NA; V gene: TRBV24-1; D gene: NA; J gene: TRBJ1-1; CDR3 protein: CATRAGDWTEAFF; CDR3 DNA: TGTGCCACCCGAGCAGGGGATTGGACTGAAGCTTTCTTT
clone size: few; V gene: TRBV12-3/TRBV12-4; D gene: NA; J gene: TRBJ2-7; CDR3 protein: CASSLVNTYEQYF; CDR3 DNA: TGTGCCAGCAGTTTAGTTAACACCTACGAGCAGTACTTC
clone size: NA; V gene: TRBV28; D gene: NA; J gene: TRBJ1-1; CDR3 protein: CASSLNLGTEAFF; CDR3 DNA: TGTGCCAGCAGTTTAAATCTGGGTACTGAAGCTTTCTTT
clone size: NA; V gene: TRBV3-1; D gene: NA; J gene: TRBJ2-7; CDR3 protein: CASSQPDYEQYF; CDR3 DNA: TGTGCCAGCAGCCAGCCCGACTACGAGCAGTACTTC
clone size: few; V gene: TRBV7-2; D gene: NA; J gene: TRBJ2-1; CDR3 protein: CASSPQRGREQFF; CDR3 DNA: TGTGCCAGCAGCCCCCAGAGGGGGAGGGAACAGTTCTTC
clone size: NA; V gene: TRBV4-3; D gene: TRBD1; J gene: TRBJ1-3; CDR3 protein: CASSQMDRGSGNTIYF; CDR3 DNA: TGCGCCAGCAGCCAAATGGACAGGGGGTCTGGAAACACCATATATTTT
clone size: few; V gene: TRBV20-1; D gene: TRBD2; J gene: TRBJ2-2; CDR3 protein: CSARDRRSGANTGELFF; CDR3 DNA: TGCAGTGCTAGAGATCGACGTAGCGGGGCGAACACCGGGGAGCTGTTTTTT
clone size: few; V gene: TRBV18; D gene: NA; J gene: TRBJ2-7; CDR3 protein: CASSPEWGYEQYF; CDR3 DNA: TGTGCCAGCTCACCTGAGTGGGGTTACGAGCAGTACTTC
clone size: many; V gene: TRBV20-1; D gene: NA; J gene: TRBJ2-2; CDR3 protein: CSAKRTGNTGELFF; CDR3 DNA: TGCAGTGCTAAACGGACTGGGAACACCGGGGAGCTGTTTTTT
clone size: once; V gene: TRBV27; D gene: NA; J gene: TRBJ2-3; CDR3 protein: CATSLPGLYTQYF; CDR3 DNA: TGTGCCACCTCATTACCGGGCCTGTATACGCAGTATTTT
clone size: NA; V gene: TRBV24-1; D gene: TRBD1; J gene: TRBJ2-3; CDR3 protein: CATSEYRTGARGDTQYF; CDR3 DNA: TGTGCCACCAGTGAATACAGGACAGGGGCGCGTGGGGATACGCAGTATTTT
clone size: NA; V gene: TRBV7-2; D gene: NA; J gene: TRBJ1-6; CDR3 protein: CASSSRGRFNNSPLHF; CDR3 DNA: TGTGCCAGCAGCTCTAGGGGCAGGTTCAATAATTCACCCCTCCACTTT
clone size: NA; V gene: TRBV5-1; D gene: NA; J gene: TRBJ2-5; CDR3 protein: CASSPGVAASGTQYF; CDR3 DNA: TGCGCCAGCAGCCCAGGCGTAGCGGCATCCGGGACCCAGTACTTC
clone size: few; V gene: TRBV3-1; D gene: NA; J gene: TRBJ2-7; CDR3 protein: CASSQERGAAYEQYF; CDR3 DNA: TGTGCCAGCAGCCAAGAACGGGGGGCCGCCTACGAGCAGTACTTC
clone size: NA; V gene: TRBV5-5; D gene: NA; J gene: TRBJ1-4; CDR3 protein: CASSLLSPEKLFF; CDR3 DNA: TGTGCCAGCAGCTTGCTCTCACCTGAAAAACTGTTTTTT
clone size: NA; V gene: TRBV10-3; D gene: TRBD2; J gene: TRBJ2-6; CDR3 protein: CAISEGGVGANVLTF; CDR3 DNA: TGTGCCATCAGTGAGGGGGGGGTTGGGGCCAACGTCCTGACTTTC
clone size: NA; V gene: TRBV6-1; D gene: TRBD1; J gene: TRBJ2-7; CDR3 protein: CASSLGQSLSYEQYF; CDR3 DNA: TGTGCCAGCAGTCTGGGACAGTCCCTCTCCTACGAGCAGTACTTC
clone size: NA; V gene: TRBV7-2; D gene: NA; J gene: TRBJ2-3; CDR3 protein: CASSLAHGYTDTQYF; CDR3 DNA: TGTGCCAGCAGCTTAGCGCACGGCTACACAGATACGCAGTATTTT
clone size: NA; V gene: TRBV5-4; D gene: NA; J gene: TRBJ2-7; CDR3 protein: CASSLDLESSSEQYF; CDR3 DNA: TGTGCCAGCAGCTTGGATTTGGAAAGTTCATCCGAGCAGTACTTC
clone size: few; V gene: TRBV5-1; D gene: NA; J gene: TRBJ2-1; CDR3 protein: CASSLVRDSYNEQFF; CDR3 DNA: TGCGCCAGCAGCTTGGTCCGGGACTCCTACAATGAGCAGTTCTTC